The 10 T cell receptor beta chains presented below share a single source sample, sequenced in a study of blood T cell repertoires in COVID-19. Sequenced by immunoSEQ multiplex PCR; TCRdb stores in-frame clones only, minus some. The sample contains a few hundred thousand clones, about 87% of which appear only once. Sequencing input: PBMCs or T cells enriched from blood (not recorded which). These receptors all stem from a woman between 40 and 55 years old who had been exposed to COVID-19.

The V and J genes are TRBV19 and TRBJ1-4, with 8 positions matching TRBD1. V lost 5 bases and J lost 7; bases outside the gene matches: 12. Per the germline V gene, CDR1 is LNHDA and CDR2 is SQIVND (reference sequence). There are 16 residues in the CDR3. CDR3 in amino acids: CASSARSRGRGEKLFF. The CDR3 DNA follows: TGTGCCAGTAGTGCCCGGAGCAGGGGGCGAGGTGAAAAACTGTTTTTT.

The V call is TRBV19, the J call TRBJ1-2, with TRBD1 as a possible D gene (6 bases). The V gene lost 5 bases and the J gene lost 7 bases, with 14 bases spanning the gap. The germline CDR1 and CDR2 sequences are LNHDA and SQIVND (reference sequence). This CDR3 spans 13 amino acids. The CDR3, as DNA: TGTGCCAGTAGTCCGCCGGGACAATCTGGCTACACCTTC. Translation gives CASSPPGQSGYTF.

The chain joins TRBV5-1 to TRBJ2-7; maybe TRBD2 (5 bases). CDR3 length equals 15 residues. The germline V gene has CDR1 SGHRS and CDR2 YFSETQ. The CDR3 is CASSLPDSLSYEQYV. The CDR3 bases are TGTGCCAGCAGCTTGCCGGACTCATTATCCTACGAGCAGTACGTC.

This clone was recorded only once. As DNA, the CDR3 is TGTGCCAGTTTCAGAACAGAGGAGGGAACCTACGAGCAGTACTTC. This translates into CASFRTEEGTYEQYF. The chain uses TRBV28 and TRBJ2-7, with a possible D match to TRBD2 (6 bases). CDR1 and CDR2 from the germline V gene are MDHEN and SYDVKM. The CDR3 has 15 residues. V dropped 9 bases and J dropped 2 bases, with 20 bases sitting between them.

CDR3 loop: CASGSMGAVYEQYF. As DNA, the CDR3 is TGTGCCAGCGGTTCTATGGGGGCTGTATACGAGCAGTACTTC. The J gene is TRBJ2-7, the V gene TRBV13, with D maybe TRBD1 (6 bases). V lost 8 bases to trimming and J lost 4 bases, with 18 bases between them. Germline V gene lookup returns CDR1 PRHDT and CDR2 FYEKMQ (reference sequence). CDR3 size: 14 residues.

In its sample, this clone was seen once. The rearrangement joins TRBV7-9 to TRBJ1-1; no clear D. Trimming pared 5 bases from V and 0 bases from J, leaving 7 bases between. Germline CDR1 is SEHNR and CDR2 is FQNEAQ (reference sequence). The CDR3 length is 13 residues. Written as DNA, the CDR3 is TGTGCCAGCAGCCTCAGTCTGAACACTGAAGCTTTCTTT. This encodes CASSLSLNTEAFF.

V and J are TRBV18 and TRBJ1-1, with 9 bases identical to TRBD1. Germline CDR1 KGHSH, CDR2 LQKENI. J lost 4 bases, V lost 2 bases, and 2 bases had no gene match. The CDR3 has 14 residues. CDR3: CASSPTGGFTEAFF. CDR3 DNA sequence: TGTGCCAGCTCACCAACAGGGGGCTTCACTGAAGCTTTCTTT.

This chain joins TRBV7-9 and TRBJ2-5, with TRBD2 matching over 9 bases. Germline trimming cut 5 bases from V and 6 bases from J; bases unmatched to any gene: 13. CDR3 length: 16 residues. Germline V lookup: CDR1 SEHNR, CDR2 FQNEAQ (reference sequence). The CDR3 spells CASSGSSGSGTKTQYF. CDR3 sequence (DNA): TGTGCCAGCAGCGGAAGTAGCGGGAGCGGTACGAAGACCCAGTACTTC.

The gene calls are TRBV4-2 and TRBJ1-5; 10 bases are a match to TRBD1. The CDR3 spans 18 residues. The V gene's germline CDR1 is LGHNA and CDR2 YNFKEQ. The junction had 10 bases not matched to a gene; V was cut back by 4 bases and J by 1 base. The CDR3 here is CASSPRDRGSNSNQPQHF. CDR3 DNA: TGTGCCAGCAGCCCGAGGGACAGGGGATCTAACAGCAATCAGCCCCAGCATTTT.

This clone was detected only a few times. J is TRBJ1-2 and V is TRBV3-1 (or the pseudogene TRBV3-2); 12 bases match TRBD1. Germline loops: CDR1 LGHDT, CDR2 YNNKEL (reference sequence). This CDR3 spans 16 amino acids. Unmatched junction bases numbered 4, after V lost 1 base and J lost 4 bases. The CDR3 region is CASSQVGTGGSYGYTF. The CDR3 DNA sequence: TGTGCCAGCAGCCAAGTGGGGACAGGGGGCTCCTATGGCTACACCTTC.